Listed here are 3 T cell receptor beta chains from one sample, sequenced in a study of a mutant IDH1 vaccine in newly diagnosed glioma. Repertoires were generated with immunoSEQ multiplex PCR, while TCRdb's copy carries only in-frame clones and drops some. Among 40,000 to 55,000 clones listed, around 90% were seen once. What these receptors recognize is not known. The time point is: week 11, during vaccination. Every single dose of the vaccine, 300 ug of mutant IDH1 20-mer peptide, came with topical imiquimod. The input for sequencing was PBMCs, taken from a glioma patient whose treatment included an IDH1 peptide vaccine. Receptors originate from a middle-aged man with glioma.

This sequence joins TRBV29-1 and TRBJ1-2; D gene unclear. Per germline, CDR1 SQVTM and CDR2 ANQGSEA. This CDR3 has 12 residues. Deletions cut 4 bases from V and 3 bases from J, with 9 bases between. CDR3 loop: CSVGGGHYGYTF. Here the CDR3 DNA reads TGCAGCGTTGGCGGCGGGCACTATGGCTACACCTTC.

The chain links TRBV10-2 to TRBJ2-7; 7 bases align to TRBD2. Trimming took 3 bases from V and 2 from J; bases not matched to a gene: 7. Germline CDR1 is WSHSY and CDR2 is SAAADI. The CDR3 is made up of 15 amino acids. This CDR3 is CASSDWQTSAYEQYF. The CDR3 bases are TGCGCCAGCAGTGATTGGCAAACTAGCGCCTACGAGCAGTACTTC.

This sequence joins TRBV9 and TRBJ1-3; the D gene is possibly TRBD1 (6 bases). The V gene lost 3 bases and the J gene lost 4 bases, with 11 bases spanning the gap. Per the germline V gene, CDR1 is SGDLS and CDR2 is YYNGEE. The CDR3 runs to 14 residues. The CDR3: CASSGGGGGNTIYF. For the CDR3, the DNA is TGTGCCAGCAGCGGGGGAGGGGGAGGAAACACCATATATTTT.